This TCR beta chain came from a study of shared clonotypes between healthy human individuals (dated by TCRdb to the early 2020s). Describing the broader study: The cohort comprised two women and a few men aged 18 to 49 years. Per donor, leukapheresis produced somewhere between about 0.85 and 8.9 billion PBMCs. For each donor, three plates each were used for CD4 naive and CD4 memory, two plates were used for CD8 naive, and one plate was used for CD8 memory. To estimate repertoire size and how much clonotypes are shared between individuals, the study performed deep sequencing of blood TCR repertoires from roughly five healthy adults. To increase sequencing depth and limit assay-specific biases, different laboratories used diverse techniques to prepare libraries and sequence TCR repertoires. The paper as a whole reports these results and caveats: Pairwise subsampling indicated that sequencing depth was expected to affect the degree of clonotype sharing among donors. Sampling was restricted to blood, and TCR repertoires in tissues likely differ from the TCR repertoires found in blood. Naive subsets generally had larger estimated clonotype richness than memory subsets. Compared with non-shared clonotypes, the clonotypes found in all four sorted-subset donors had higher generation probabilities. Even with the large sequencing depth, rarefaction of the sorted-subset datasets indicated that sequencing was incomplete. The genetic and exposure-history diversity represented was limited by the small number of donors. Sharing across several donors was observed for approximately 5% of naive CD4, under 4% of naive CD8, around 2.5% of memory CD4, and around 0.4% of memory CD8 clonotypes.

For the CD8 naive samples, CD45RO-negative cells were positively selected for CCR7, yielding a CD45RA+CCR7+ population from which TemRA cells were excluded. The donors were healthy, HIV-negative adults who had no recently reported acute infections or vaccinations. Only Caucasian adults living in Nashville, Tennessee, USA were represented among the donors. Blood was collected by leukapheresis, and PBMCs were isolated by Ficoll-Histopaque density gradient centrifugation and then cryopreserved in liquid nitrogen vapor phase. Analytical flow cytometry was used to check the purity and quantity of each magnetically sorted T cell population. Genomic DNA was isolated from each sorted fraction and quantified by UV absorbance on a Nanodrop 2000c. TCR CDR3 regions were amplified from genomic DNA by multiplex PCR using the deep immunoSEQ assay. Genomic DNA extracted from each cell subset was distributed evenly over all wells of several immunoSEQ 96-well plates, and each plate served as one replicate. For sorted subsets, each replicate PCR was loaded with approximately 190 ng genomic DNA, equivalent to 30,000 to 35,000 T cell genomes. Purified libraries were measured with a Qubit 3.0 fluorometer, size-checked on a Bioanalyzer 2100, and measured again with the KAPA Library Quantification kit. Every immunoSEQ 96-well plate was sequenced on a separate single-read 150-cycle Illumina NextSeq 550 flow cell. In the original analysis: Because the immunoSEQ output held only junctional sequences and lacked quality scores, the filtering could not match the filtering applied to full-length reads. To assign V/J genes and CDR3, sequences were annotated against IMGT germline references using PyIR, a Python wrapper for IgBLAST v1.9. Reads with weak V/J assignments (E-value above 1e-6), missing CDR3, stop codons, out-of-frame junctions, or ambiguous translated residues were removed. V3J clonotypes were defined by identical inferred V gene, J gene, and CDR3 amino acid sequence. To compute the percentage overlap between repertoires, the number of shared unique clonotypes was divided by the size of the smaller repertoire. Richness of each repertoire was evaluated using RTK rarefaction, the Chao1 estimator, and Recon v2.1 estimates of unobserved clonotypes. For all TCRbeta clonotypes obtained by the gDNA method from a handful of donors, generation probabilities were computed with OLGA. The table comes from immuneACCESS by way of TCRdb, which keeps in-frame sequences with V and J called. Part of the clones is missing from these tables; in studies checked, under half for an unresolved V gene and the rest for unknown reasons. The V and J calls and clone size were taken over from that table, and D and trimming were inferred from the DNA. The sample profile shows a few hundred thousand clones; roughly 96% of them were found once. The top ten clonotypes cover roughly 0.1% of the sample.

Based on the germline V gene, the CDR1 and CDR2 sequences are SNHLY and FYNNEI. Trimming takes 1 base off V and 9 bases off J; junction bases not matched to a gene: 10. The CDR3 starts with the cysteine, ends with the phenylalanine, and has 16 residues. Solely the CDR3 DNA is kept, with 48 bases framed from the first base. On this clone: The clone's antigen remains unknown. No much larger clonotype is one base removed from it; base qualities were not supplied.

The chain is assembled from TRBV2 and TRBJ2-1; the central 9 bases match TRBD2. This receptor was taken from a young woman in good health. Specimen: naive CD8+ T cells sorted from blood. What this sample's cell subset or site label stands for: CD45RA+CCR7+. The CDR3: CASSEGAGGPRGEQFF. The nucleotide sequence reads TGTGCCAGCAGTGAAGGGGCGGGAGGGCCTAGGGGTGAGCAGTTCTTC. When the CDR3 is completed using the reference TRBV2 and TRBJ2-1 genes on either side, the full variable domain is EPEVTQTPSHQVTQMGQEVILRCVPISNHLYFYWYRQILGQKVEFLVSFYNNEISEKSEIFDDQFSVERPDGSNFTLKIRSTKLEDSAMYFCASSEGAGGPRGEQFFGPGTRLTVL.